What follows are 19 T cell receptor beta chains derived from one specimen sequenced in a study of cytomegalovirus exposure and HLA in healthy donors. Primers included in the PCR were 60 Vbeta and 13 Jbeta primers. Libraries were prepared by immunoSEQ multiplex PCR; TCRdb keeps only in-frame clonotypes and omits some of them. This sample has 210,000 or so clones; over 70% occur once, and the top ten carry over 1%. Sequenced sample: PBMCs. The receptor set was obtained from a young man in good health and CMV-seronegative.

The CDR3 DNA sequence: TGTGCCGCCAAGGGGGGGGAGGGCACCGGGGAGCTGTTTTTT. It codes for CAAKGGEGTGELFF. The V call is TRBV2, the J call TRBJ2-2; a possible D gene is TRBD2 (7 bases). The CDR3 is made up of 14 amino acids. Trimming shortened V by 11 bases and J by 4 bases, and 17 bases separated the two germline ends. CDR1 is SNHLY and CDR2 is FYNNEI in the germline V gene.

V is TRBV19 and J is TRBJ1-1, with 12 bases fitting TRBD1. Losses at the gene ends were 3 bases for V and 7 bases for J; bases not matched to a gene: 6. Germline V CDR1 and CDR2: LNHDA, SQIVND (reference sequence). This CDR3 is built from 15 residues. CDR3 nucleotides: TGTGCCAGTAGTATCCCGGGACAGGGGGCAGGTGAAGCTTTCTTT. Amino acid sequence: CASSIPGQGAGEAFF. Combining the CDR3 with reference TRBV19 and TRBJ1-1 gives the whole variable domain DGGITQSPKYLFRKEGQNVTLSCEQNLNHDAMYWYRQDPGQGLRLIYYSQIVNDFQKGDIAEGYSVSREKKESFPLTVTSAQKNPTAFYLCASSIPGQGAGEAFFGQGTRLTVV.

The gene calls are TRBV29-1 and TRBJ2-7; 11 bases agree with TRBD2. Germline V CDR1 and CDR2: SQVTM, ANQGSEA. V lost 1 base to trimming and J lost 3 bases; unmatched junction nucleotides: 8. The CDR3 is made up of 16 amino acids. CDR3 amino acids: CSVEVFSGGAFYEQYF. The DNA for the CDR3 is TGCAGCGTTGAAGTTTTTAGCGGGGGGGCCTTCTACGAGCAGTACTTC.

The DNA of the CDR3 is TGTGCCAGCAGCCGAGGGACTAGCGGATTCAATGAGCAGTTCTTC. It yields the protein CASSRGTSGFNEQFF. The rearrangement joins TRBV28 to TRBJ2-1; the match to TRBD2 covers 11 bases. This CDR3 comprises 15 residues. V gave up 6 bases and J gave up 6 bases; unmatched junction bases: 7. Per the germline V gene, CDR1 is MDHEN and CDR2 is SYDVKM. The full variable domain, its missing parts supplied by reference TRBV28 and TRBJ2-1, is DVKVTQSSRYLVKRTGEKVFLECVQDMDHENMFWYRQDPGLGLRLIYFSYDVKMKEKGDIPEGYSVSREKKERFSLILESASTNQTSMYLCASSRGTSGFNEQFFGPGTRLTVL.

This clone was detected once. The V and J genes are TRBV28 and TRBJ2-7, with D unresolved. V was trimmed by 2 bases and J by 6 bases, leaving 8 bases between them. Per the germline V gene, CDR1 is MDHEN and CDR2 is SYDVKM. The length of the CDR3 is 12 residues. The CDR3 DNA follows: TGTGCCAGCAGTTTAACCTCCAGCGAGCAGTACTTC. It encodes CASSLTSSEQYF.

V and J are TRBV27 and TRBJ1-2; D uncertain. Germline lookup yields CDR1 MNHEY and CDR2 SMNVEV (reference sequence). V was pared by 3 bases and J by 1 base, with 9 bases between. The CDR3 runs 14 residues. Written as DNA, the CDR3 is TGTGCCAGCAGTTTTCTGACGGGTAACTATGGCTACACCTTC. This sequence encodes CASSFLTGNYGYTF.

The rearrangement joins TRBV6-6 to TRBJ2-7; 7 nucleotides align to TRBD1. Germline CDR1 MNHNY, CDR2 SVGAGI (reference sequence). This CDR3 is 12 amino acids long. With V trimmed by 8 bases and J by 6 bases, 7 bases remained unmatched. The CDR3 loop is CASRTGVPEQYF. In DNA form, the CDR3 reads TGTGCCAGCCGGACAGGCGTTCCCGAGCAGTACTTC.

CDR3 DNA sequence: TGTGCCAGCAGTTTACGGGGGCTAGCGGGCGACAATGAGCAGTTCTTC. Amino acid sequence: CASSLRGLAGDNEQFF. V gene TRBV27 combines with J gene TRBJ2-1; 8 positions agree with TRBD2. There are 16 residues in the CDR3. Per germline, CDR1 MNHEY and CDR2 SMNVEV (reference sequence). The J segment lost 5 bases and the V segment lost 2 bases, leaving 8 bases of the junction unmatched.

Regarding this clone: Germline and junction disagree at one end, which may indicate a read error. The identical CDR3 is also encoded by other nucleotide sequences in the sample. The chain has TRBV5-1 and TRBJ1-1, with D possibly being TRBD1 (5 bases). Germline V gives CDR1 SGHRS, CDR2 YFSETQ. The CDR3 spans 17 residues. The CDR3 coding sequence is TGCGCCAGCAACGATTTGCGGGGCGTCCAAGGGAACACCGAAGCTTTCTTT. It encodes CASNDLRGVQGNTEAFF.

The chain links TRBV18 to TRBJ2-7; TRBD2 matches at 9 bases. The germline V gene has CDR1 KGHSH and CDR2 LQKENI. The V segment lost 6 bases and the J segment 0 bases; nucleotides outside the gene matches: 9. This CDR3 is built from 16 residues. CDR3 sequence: CASSPRSSGSSYEQYF. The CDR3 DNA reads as TGTGCCAGCTCCCCCCGAAGTAGCGGGAGCTCCTACGAGCAGTACTTC.

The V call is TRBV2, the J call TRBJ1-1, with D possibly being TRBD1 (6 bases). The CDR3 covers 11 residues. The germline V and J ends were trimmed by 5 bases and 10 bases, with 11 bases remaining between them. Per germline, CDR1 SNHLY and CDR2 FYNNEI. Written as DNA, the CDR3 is TGTGCCAGCAGTACAGGGCTAGCAGCTTTCTTT. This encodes CASSTGLAAFF.

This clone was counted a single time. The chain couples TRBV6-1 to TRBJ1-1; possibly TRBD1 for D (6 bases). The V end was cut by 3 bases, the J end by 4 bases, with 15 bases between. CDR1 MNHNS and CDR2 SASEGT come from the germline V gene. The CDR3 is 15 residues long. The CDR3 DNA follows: TGTGCCAGCAGTGACAGGGGATATAGGAGCACTGAAGCTTTCTTT. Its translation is CASSDRGYRSTEAFF.

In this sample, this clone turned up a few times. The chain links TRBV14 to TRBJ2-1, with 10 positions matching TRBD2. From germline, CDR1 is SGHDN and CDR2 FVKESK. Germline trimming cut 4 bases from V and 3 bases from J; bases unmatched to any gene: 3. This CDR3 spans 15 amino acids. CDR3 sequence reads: CASSLTSGHYNEQFF. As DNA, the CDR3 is TGTGCCAGCAGCCTGACTAGCGGGCACTACAATGAGCAGTTCTTC. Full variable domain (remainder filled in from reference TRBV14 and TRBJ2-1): EAGVTQFPSHSVIEKGQTVTLRCDPISGHDNLYWYRRVMGKEIKFLLHFVKESKQDESGMPNNRFLAERTGGTYSTLKVQPAELEDSGVYFCASSLTSGHYNEQFFGPGTRLTVL.

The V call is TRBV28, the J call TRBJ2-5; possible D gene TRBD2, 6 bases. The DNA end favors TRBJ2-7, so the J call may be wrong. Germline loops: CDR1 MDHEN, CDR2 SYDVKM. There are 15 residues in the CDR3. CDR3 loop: CASSLRGGVAYEQYF. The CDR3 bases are TGTGCCAGCAGTTTACGCGGCGGGGTAGCCTACGAGCAGTACTTC.

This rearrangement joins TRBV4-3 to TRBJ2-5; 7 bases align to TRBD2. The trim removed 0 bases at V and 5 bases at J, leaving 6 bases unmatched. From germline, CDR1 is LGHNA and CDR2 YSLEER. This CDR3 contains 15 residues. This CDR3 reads CASSQELSGGETQYF. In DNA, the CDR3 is TGCGCCAGCAGCCAAGAGTTGTCCGGGGGGGAGACCCAGTACTTC.

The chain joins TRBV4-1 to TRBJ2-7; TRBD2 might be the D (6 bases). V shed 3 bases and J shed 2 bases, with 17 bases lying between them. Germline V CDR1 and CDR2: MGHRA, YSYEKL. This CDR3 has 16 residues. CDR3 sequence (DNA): TGCGCCAGCAGCCAGGTGGGGGGACCGCCCCCCTACGAGCAGTACTTC. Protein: CASSQVGGPPPYEQYF.

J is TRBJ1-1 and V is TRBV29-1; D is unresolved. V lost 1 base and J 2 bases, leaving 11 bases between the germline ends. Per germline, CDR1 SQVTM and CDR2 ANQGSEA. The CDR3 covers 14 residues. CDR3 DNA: TGCAGCGTTGAAGGGCTGAACCCTAACACTGAAGCTTTCTTT. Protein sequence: CSVEGLNPNTEAFF.

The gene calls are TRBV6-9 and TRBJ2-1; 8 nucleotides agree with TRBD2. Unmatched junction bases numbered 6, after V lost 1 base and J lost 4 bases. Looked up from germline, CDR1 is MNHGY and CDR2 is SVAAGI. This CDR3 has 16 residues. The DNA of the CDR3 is TGTGCCAGCAGTTATTTTGTCCAGCGGGAGTACAATGAGCAGTTCTTC. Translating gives CASSYFVQREYNEQFF.

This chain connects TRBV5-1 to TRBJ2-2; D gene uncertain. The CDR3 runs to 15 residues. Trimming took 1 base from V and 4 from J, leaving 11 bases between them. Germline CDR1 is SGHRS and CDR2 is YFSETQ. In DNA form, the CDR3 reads TGCGCCAGCAGCTTGTTGTCGGAGACCACCGGGGAGCTGTTTTTT. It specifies CASSLLSETTGELFF.